What follows is one TCR beta chain and its context. Its cognate antigen is unknown. This CDR3 spans 15 amino acids. V lost 6 bases to trimming and J lost 3 bases, with 16 bases between them. Germline V gene data show CDR1 as MNHEY and CDR2 as SMNVEV (reference sequence). The data were obtained in a study of shared clonotypes between healthy human individuals. Looking at the study overall: Donor ages ranged 18 to 49 years: a couple of women, a few men.

Study conclusions and caveats: Incomplete sequencing of sorted subsets was indicated by rarefaction despite large depth.

Original analysis: Filtering was not the same, since immunoSEQ gave junction-only sequences without quality scores. Using immunoSEQ multiplex PCR, the repertoire was profiled, and TCRdb retains in-frame clones only, with some absent. V and J calls and clone size are those listed in that table; D and trimming were worked out from the DNA. In the table there are about 690,000 clones, 90% of which are singletons. Sequencing was done on a sample of memory CD8+ T cells from PBMCs. Subset in this sample: CD45RO+ cells pooled with CCR7-negative TemRA cells. This chain links TRBV27 with TRBJ2-3; D not resolved. The TCR sequence derives from a man aged 18 to 30 in good health. Some clones in this sample may be carry-over from other donors' samples. DNA for the CDR3: TGTGCCAGCAGCATGCTACGGACCCAAACAGATACGCAGTATTTT. Protein product: CASSMLRTQTDTQYF.